These 25 T cell receptor beta chains share one sample of origin, sequenced in a study of blood T cell repertoires in COVID-19. TCRdb's copy holds only in-frame clones and misses some; the assay was immunoSEQ multiplex PCR. The sample has over 100,000 clones; about four fifths are singletons. Sequencing was done on a sample of peripheral blood. The receptors were sampled from a human donor in a cohort sampled during active COVID-19.

This rearrangement joins TRBV7-2 to TRBJ2-5, with TRBD1 identical over 8 bases. CDR1 and CDR2 (germline): SGHTA, FQGNSA. The V segment lost 5 bases and the J segment 5 bases; nucleotides outside the gene matches: 10. The CDR3 has 15 residues. CDR3 sequence reads: CASSPGQGGTETQYF. The CDR3 DNA follows: TGTGCCAGCAGCCCCGGACAGGGTGGTACGGAGACCCAGTACTTC.

This chain connects TRBV6-4 to TRBJ1-2; 10 nucleotides match TRBD1. Germline assignment: CDR1 MRHNA and CDR2 SNTAGT. The CDR3 length is 17 residues. With 5 bases clipped from V and 4 bases from J, the junction kept 13 bases outside the gene matches. The DNA of the CDR3 is TGTGCCAGCAGTTCATCCGGGACAGGGGAACCCTTCTATGGCTACACCTTC. Its protein product is CASSSSGTGEPFYGYTF.

The chain couples TRBV2 to TRBJ1-2; the D gene is possibly TRBD1 (5 bases). There are 14 residues in the CDR3. V shed 6 bases and J shed 8 bases, with 19 bases lying between them. Germline loops: CDR1 SNHLY, CDR2 FYNNEI. This chain's CDR3 is CASSVYLEQGGYTF. CDR3 in DNA: TGTGCCAGCAGCGTTTACCTGGAGCAGGGCGGCTACACCTTC.

The V call is TRBV5-1, the J call TRBJ1-4, with 9 bases lining up with TRBD1. After removal of 1 base from V and 8 bases from J, the junction contained 12 bases not matched to a gene. The CDR3 consists of 17 residues. Germline CDR1 is SGHRS and CDR2 is YFSETQ. In DNA, the CDR3 is TGCGCCAGCAGCTTGTTCTCGCCAGGGACAGGGAAGGAAAAACTGTTTTTT. It codes for CASSLFSPGTGKEKLFF.

The genes are TRBV5-4 and TRBJ1-1; 7 bases align to TRBD1. The germline gives CDR1 SGHNT, CDR2 YYREEE (reference sequence). The V and J ends lost 5 bases and 1 base, in that order; junction bases with no gene match: 11. The CDR3 totals 16 residues. The CDR3 loop is CASSPDLDRPNTEAFF. Here the CDR3 DNA reads TGTGCCAGCAGTCCCGACCTGGACAGGCCGAACACTGAAGCTTTCTTT.

The chain employs TRBV6-5 and TRBJ2-2; tentatively, D is TRBD1 (6 bases). Germline V gives CDR1 MNHEY, CDR2 SVGAGI. The CDR3 sequence is 14 residues long. Trimming shortened V by 6 bases and J by 0 bases, and 8 bases separated the two germline ends. CDR3 in amino acids: CASRGHSNTGELFF. In DNA, the CDR3 is TGTGCCAGCAGGGGACATTCGAACACCGGGGAGCTGTTTTTT.

This rearrangement joins TRBV5-6 to TRBJ2-5, with D uncertain. V lost 6 bases and J lost 1, with 10 bases in between. The CDR3 totals 13 residues. Germline CDR1 and CDR2: SGHDT and YYEEEE. The CDR3 nucleotides are TGTGCCAGCACCTCCGGTAGCCAAGAGACCCAGTACTTC. Protein sequence: CASTSGSQETQYF.

This clone is a singleton in its sample. The chain carries TRBV4-1 and TRBJ2-5, with a possible D match to TRBD1 (5 bases). CDR1 and CDR2 (germline): MGHRA, YSYEKL. The V gene lost 3 bases and the J gene lost 5 bases, with 13 bases spanning the gap. The CDR3 has 14 amino acids. This CDR3 is CASSHPRDSETQYF. The CDR3 DNA is TGCGCCAGCAGCCACCCCAGGGATAGCGAGACCCAGTACTTC.

This rearrangement joins TRBV5-6 to TRBJ2-7, with D uncertain. The CDR3 has 12 residues. Germline V gene data show CDR1 as SGHDT and CDR2 as YYEEEE. V was pared by 0 bases and J by 5 bases, with 6 bases between. CDR3 nucleotides: TGTGCCAGCAGCTTGGAGCCGCACGAGCAGTACTTC. It translates to CASSLEPHEQYF.

This chain uses TRBV20-1 with TRBJ1-1; D is uncertain. The V gene lost 3 bases and the J gene lost 3 bases, with 8 bases spanning the gap. Looked up from germline, CDR1 is DFQATT and CDR2 is SNEGSKA (reference sequence). The CDR3 totals 12 residues. The CDR3 DNA reads as TGCAGTGCTAGTTCCGGAGACACTGAAGCTTTCTTT. Residues: CSASSGDTEAFF.

The rearrangement uses TRBV6-2 or TRBV6-3 and TRBJ2-5; 9 bases map to TRBD1. Germline CDR1 reads MNHEY; CDR2 reads SVGEGT. CDR3 length: 12 amino acids. Losses at the gene ends were 5 bases for V and 13 bases for J; bases not matched to a gene: 8. CDR3 sequence: CASSPGQGRLYF. CDR3 nucleotides: TGTGCCAGCAGTCCGGGACAGGGAAGGTTGTACTTC.

Points on this clone: Other DNA sequences in this specimen translate into the identical CDR3. The CDR3 loop is CASSQGFGQETQYF. The CDR3 DNA is TGTGCCAGCAGCCAGGGGTTCGGCCAAGAGACCCAGTACTTC. This rearrangement joins TRBV6-5 to TRBJ2-5; weak D call: TRBD1 (6 bases). The CDR3 contains 14 residues. CDR1 and CDR2 (germline): MNHEY, SVGAGI. V was pared by 6 bases and J by 1 base, with 12 bases between.

V is TRBV6-4 and J is TRBJ2-1; 12 nucleotides align to TRBD2. V shed 2 bases and J 4 bases; nucleotides not matched to a gene: 3. CDR3 size: 16 residues. Germline values: CDR1 MRHNA, CDR2 SNTAGT. The CDR3 nucleotides read TGTGCCAGCAGTGACGGGACTAGCGGGTATTACAATGAGCAGTTCTTC. It encodes CASSDGTSGYYNEQFF.

V and J are TRBV19 and TRBJ1-1; D unclear. The germline gives CDR1 LNHDA, CDR2 SQIVND (reference sequence). The CDR3 spans 17 residues. Trimming removed 4 bases at V and 0 bases at J, with 18 bases between. This chain's CDR3 is CASSNPFLAAMNTEAFF. The CDR3 DNA reads TGTGCCAGTAGTAACCCCTTTCTCGCAGCGATGAACACTGAAGCTTTCTTT.

The V call is TRBV20-1, the J call TRBJ2-7; 15 bases map to TRBD2. CDR1 and CDR2 (germline): DFQATT, SNEGSKA (reference sequence). The CDR3 runs to 11 residues. The CDR3 reads CSGTSGGEQYF. The CDR3 DNA sequence: TGCAGCGGGACTAGCGGGGGGGAGCAGTACTTC.

This clone was seen at least ten times. The rearrangement joins TRBV6-2 or TRBV6-3 to TRBJ2-6, with 7 positions matching TRBD1. Trimming cost V 5 bases and J 0 bases; bases outside gene matches: 1. The CDR3 extends over 15 amino acids. CDR1 MNHEY and CDR2 SVGEGT come from the germline V gene. The CDR3 here is CASSRGLSGANVLTF. The CDR3 DNA reads TGTGCCAGCAGTAGGGGGCTCTCTGGGGCCAACGTCCTGACTTTC.

The chain recombines TRBV5-5 with TRBJ2-7, with 7 bases identical to TRBD2. The germline gives CDR1 SGHKS, CDR2 YYEKEE (reference sequence). J gave up 2 bases and V 4 bases, and 3 bases lay outside the gene matches. This CDR3 has 13 amino acids. CDR3 nucleotides: TGTGCCAGCAGCCTGGGACTAACCTACGAGCAGTACTTC. It codes for CASSLGLTYEQYF.

The chain couples TRBV7-8 to TRBJ2-1, with 15 bases lining up with TRBD2. Losses at the gene ends were 4 bases for V and 7 bases for J; bases not matched to a gene: 2. This CDR3 has 15 residues. The V gene's germline CDR1 is SGHVS and CDR2 FQNEAQ. The CDR3 DNA reads as TGTGCCAGCAGCTGGGGGACTAGCGGGGGGAATGAGCAGTTCTTC. Translated: CASSWGTSGGNEQFF. The full variable domain, rest sourced from reference TRBV7-8 and TRBJ2-1, is GAGVSQSPRYKVAKRGQDVALRCDPISGHVSLFWYQQALGQGPEFLTYFQNEAQLDKSGLPSDRFFAERPEGSVSTLKIQRTQQEDSAVYLCASSWGTSGGNEQFFGPGTRLTVL.

As for this clone: Other DNA sequences in the same sample also yield this CDR3. The rearrangement uses TRBV30 and TRBJ1-2; D uncertain. The CDR3 is 12 residues long. Per germline, CDR1 GTSNPN and CDR2 SVGIG (reference sequence). The germline V and J ends were trimmed by 1 base and 4 bases, with 7 bases remaining between them. The CDR3 region has the DNA TGTGCCTGGAGTGCCCTCAGCTATGGCTACACCTTC. It codes for CAWSALSYGYTF.

The chain has TRBV4-1 and TRBJ1-2; TRBD1 is a possible D gene (5 bases). This CDR3 is 14 amino acids long. V lost 2 bases and J lost 7, with 14 bases in between. Germline V gene data show CDR1 as MGHRA and CDR2 as YSYEKL. DNA of the CDR3: TGCGCCAGCAGCCAAAACGCGGGGGACCTTGGCTACACCTTC. Protein: CASSQNAGDLGYTF.

V is TRBV6-5 and J is TRBJ1-2; 8 bases align to TRBD1. The V and J ends lost 8 bases and 8 bases, in that order; junction bases with no gene match: 16. Germline CDR1 reads MNHEY; CDR2 reads SVGAGI. The CDR3 consists of 15 residues. The CDR3 loop reads CASVKRTGNLLGYTF. CDR3 DNA sequence: TGTGCCAGCGTTAAGAGGACAGGGAACCTCCTAGGCTACACCTTC.

The chain employs TRBV7-2 and TRBJ1-4, with D perhaps TRBD1 (6 bases). This CDR3 has 16 amino acids. Looked up from germline, CDR1 is SGHTA and CDR2 is FQGNSA. Trimming stripped 5 bases from V and 0 bases from J, with 13 bases between. DNA of the CDR3: TGTGCCAGCAGCCGTAGGACAGTTGCAACTAATGAAAAACTGTTTTTT. The encoded protein is CASSRRTVATNEKLFF.

This clone was detected only once. The chain links TRBV28 to TRBJ2-2, with 8 positions matching TRBD1. Germline CDR1 reads MDHEN; CDR2 reads SYDVKM. J lost 6 bases, V lost 3 bases, and 6 bases had no gene match. This CDR3 has 15 amino acids. The CDR3 sequence: CASSFSGGASGELFF. The CDR3 DNA sequence: TGTGCCAGCAGTTTTTCAGGGGGCGCATCCGGGGAGCTGTTTTTT.

The rearrangement links TRBV19 to TRBJ1-1; no clear D. With 2 bases removed from V and 6 bases from J, the gap between germline ends came to 10 bases. Germline values: CDR1 LNHDA, CDR2 SQIVND (reference sequence). This CDR3 contains 13 residues. CDR3 DNA sequence: TGTGCCAGTAGTATATTCCCCCATTCTGAAGCTTTCTTT. It translates to CASSIFPHSEAFF. Full variable domain (remainder filled in from reference TRBV19 and TRBJ1-1): DGGITQSPKYLFRKEGQNVTLSCEQNLNHDAMYWYRQDPGQGLRLIYYSQIVNDFQKGDIAEGYSVSREKKESFPLTVTSAQKNPTAFYLCASSIFPHSEAFFGQGTRLTVV.

CDR3 amino acids: CASSNSQGAGNTIYF. The CDR3 bases are TGTGCCAGCAGCAATTCACAGGGAGCTGGAAACACCATATATTTT. This rearrangement joins TRBV7-2 to TRBJ1-3; D possibly corresponds to TRBD1 (6 bases). The ends were cut back, 5 bases at V and 2 bases at J, with 13 bases in the middle. This CDR3 contains 15 residues. The germline V gene encodes CDR1 SGHTA and CDR2 FQGNSA.